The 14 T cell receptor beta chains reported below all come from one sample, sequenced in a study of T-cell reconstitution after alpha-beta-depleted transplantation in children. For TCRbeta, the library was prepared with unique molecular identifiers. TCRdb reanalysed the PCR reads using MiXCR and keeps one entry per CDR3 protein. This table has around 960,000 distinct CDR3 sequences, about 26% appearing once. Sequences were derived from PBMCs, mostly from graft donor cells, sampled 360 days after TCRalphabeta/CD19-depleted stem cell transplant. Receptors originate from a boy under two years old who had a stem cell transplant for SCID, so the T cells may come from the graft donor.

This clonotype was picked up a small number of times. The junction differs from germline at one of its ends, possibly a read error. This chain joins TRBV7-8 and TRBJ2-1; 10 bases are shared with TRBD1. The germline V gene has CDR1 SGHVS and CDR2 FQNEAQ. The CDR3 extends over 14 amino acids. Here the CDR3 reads CASSPVGQGLEQLF. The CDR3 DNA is TGTGCCAGCAGCCCGGTGGGACAGGGGCTCGAGCAGCTCTTC.

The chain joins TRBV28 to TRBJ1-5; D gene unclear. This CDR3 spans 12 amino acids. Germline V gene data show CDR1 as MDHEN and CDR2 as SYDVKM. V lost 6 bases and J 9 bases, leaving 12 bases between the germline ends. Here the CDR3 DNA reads TGTGCCAGCAGACCCTCCGGCGCGCCCCAGCATTTT. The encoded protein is CASRPSGAPQHF.

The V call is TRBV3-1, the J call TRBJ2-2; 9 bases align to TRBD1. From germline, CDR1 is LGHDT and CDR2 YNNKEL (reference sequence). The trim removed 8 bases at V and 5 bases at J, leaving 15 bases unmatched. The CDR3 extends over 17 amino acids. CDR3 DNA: TGTGCCAGCTGCACAAGGGACAGGGCGACGGGGACCGGGGAGCTGTTTTTT. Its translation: CASCTRDRATGTGELFF.

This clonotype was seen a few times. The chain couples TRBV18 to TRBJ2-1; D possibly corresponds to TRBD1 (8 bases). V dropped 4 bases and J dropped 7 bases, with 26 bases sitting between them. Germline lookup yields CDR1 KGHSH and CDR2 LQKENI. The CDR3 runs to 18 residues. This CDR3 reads CASSLQRPGQGGLNEQFF. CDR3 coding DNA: TGTGCCAGCTCACTACAGCGGCCCGGACAGGGAGGGTTGAATGAGCAGTTCTTC.

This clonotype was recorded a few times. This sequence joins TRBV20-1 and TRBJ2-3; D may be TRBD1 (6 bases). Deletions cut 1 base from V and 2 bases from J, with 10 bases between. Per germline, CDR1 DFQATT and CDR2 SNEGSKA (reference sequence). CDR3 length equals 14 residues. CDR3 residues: CSARVRGDTDTQYF. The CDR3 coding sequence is TGCAGTGCTAGAGTCAGGGGTGACACAGATACGCAGTATTTT.

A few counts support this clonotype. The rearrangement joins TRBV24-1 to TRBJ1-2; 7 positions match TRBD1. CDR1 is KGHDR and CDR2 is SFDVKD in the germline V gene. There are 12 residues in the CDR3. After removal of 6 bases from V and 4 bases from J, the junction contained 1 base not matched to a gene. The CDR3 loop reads CATSRDSYGYTF. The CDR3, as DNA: TGTGCCACCAGTCGGGACAGCTATGGCTACACCTTC.

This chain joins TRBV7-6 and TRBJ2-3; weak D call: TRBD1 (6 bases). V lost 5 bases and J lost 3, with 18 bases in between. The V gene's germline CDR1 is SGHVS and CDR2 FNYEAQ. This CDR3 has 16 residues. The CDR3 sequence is CASSPFAGALTDTQYF. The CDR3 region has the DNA TGTGCCAGCAGCCCATTCGCAGGGGCGCTGACAGATACGCAGTATTTT. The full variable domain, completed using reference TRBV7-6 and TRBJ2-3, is GAGVSQSPRYKVTKRGQDVALRCDPISGHVSLYWYRQALGQGPEFLTYFNYEAQQDKSGLPNDRFSAERPEGSISTLTIQRTEQRDSAMYRCASSPFAGALTDTQYFGPGTRLTVL.

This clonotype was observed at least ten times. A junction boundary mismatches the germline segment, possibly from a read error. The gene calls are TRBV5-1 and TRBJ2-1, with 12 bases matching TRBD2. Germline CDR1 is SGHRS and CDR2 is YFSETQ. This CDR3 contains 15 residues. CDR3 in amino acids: CASSLTSGGGNEQFF. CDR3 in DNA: TGTGCCAGCAGCCTGACTAGCGGGGGAGGGAATGAGCAGTTCTTC.

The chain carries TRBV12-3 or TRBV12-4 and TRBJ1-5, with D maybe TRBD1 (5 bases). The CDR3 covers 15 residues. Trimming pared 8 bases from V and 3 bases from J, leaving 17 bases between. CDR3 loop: CASGEDGDLNQPQHF. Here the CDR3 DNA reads TGTGCCAGCGGGGAGGACGGGGACCTCAATCAGCCCCAGCATTTT.

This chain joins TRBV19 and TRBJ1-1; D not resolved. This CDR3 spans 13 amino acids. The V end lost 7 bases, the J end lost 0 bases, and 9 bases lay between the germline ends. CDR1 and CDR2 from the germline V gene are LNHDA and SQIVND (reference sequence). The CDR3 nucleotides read TGTGCCAGTATAGGCAGAGTGAACACTGAAGCTTTCTTT. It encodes CASIGRVNTEAFF.

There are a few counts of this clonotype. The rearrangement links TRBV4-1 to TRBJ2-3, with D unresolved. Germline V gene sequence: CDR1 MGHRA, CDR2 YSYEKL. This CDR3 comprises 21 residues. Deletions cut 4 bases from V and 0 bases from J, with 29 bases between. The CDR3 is CASSPAPVRANAIYSTDTQYF. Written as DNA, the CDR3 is TGCGCCAGCAGCCCGGCACCGGTTAGGGCTAACGCCATCTATAGCACAGATACGCAGTATTTT.

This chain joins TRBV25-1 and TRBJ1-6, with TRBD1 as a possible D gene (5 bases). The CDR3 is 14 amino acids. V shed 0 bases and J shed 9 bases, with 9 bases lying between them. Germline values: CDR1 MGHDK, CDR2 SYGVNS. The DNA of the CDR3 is TGTGCCAGCAGTGAATATATGGACATTTCACCCCTCCACTTT. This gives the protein CASSEYMDISPLHF.

The CDR3, as DNA: TGCAGCGGCCAGGGGACAGGGGGGGAAAAACTGTTTTTT. Protein sequence: CSGQGTGGEKLFF. The V and J genes are TRBV29-1 and TRBJ1-4, with TRBD1 matching over 11 bases. The CDR3 is made up of 13 amino acids. V shed 7 bases, J shed 8 bases, and the junction held 6 bases outside the gene matches. Germline CDR1 SQVTM, CDR2 ANQGSEA. Filled out from reference TRBV29-1 and TRBJ1-4, the complete variable domain reads SAVISQKPSRDICQRGTSLTIQCQVDSQVTMMFWYRQQPGQSLTLIATANQGSEATYESGFVIDKFPISRPNLTFSTLTVSNMSPEDSSIYLCSGQGTGGEKLFFGSGTQLSVL.

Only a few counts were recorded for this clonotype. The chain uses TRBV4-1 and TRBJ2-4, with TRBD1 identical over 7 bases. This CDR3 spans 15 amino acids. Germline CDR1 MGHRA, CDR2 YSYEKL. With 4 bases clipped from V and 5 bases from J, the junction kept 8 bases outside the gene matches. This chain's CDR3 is CASSRLTGTENIQYF. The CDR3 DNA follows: TGCGCCAGCAGCCGATTGACAGGGACGGAAAACATTCAGTACTTC.